This paragraph reports one T cell receptor (beta chain). This record belongs to a study of CD8 T cells in Susac syndrome. From blood CD8+ and CD4+ T cells, the TCR beta chain was sequenced. Healthy donors served as the controls. They were matched for age and sex. TEMRA cells were FACS-enriched, and CD8+ and CD4+ T cells were isolated negatively. Germline V lookup: CDR1 SGHTA, CDR2 FQGNSA. The V end lost 4 bases, the J end lost 2 bases, and 8 bases lay between the germline ends. The CDR3 extends over 13 amino acids. Random hexamers were used to reverse transcribe an amount of roughly 0.45 to 1 ug RNA. Across 54 Vbeta and 13 Jbeta, immunoSEQ multiplex PCR amplified TCR beta CDR3. TCRdb processed the immunoSEQ multiplex PCR reads anew with MiXCR; each CDR3 protein has one entry. The profile shows 90,000 to 150,000 distinct CDR3 sequences, around 90% of them singletons.

The TCR originated in a human donor in good health. Sequencing was done on a sample of CD4+ T cells from PBMCs. The rearrangement links TRBV7-2 to TRBJ1-1; D remains unclear. CDR3 protein: CASSSEGNTEAFF. CDR3 DNA: TGTGCCAGCAGCTCGGAGGGTAACACTGAAGCTTTCTTT.